This T cell receptor beta chain came from a study of vaccination and CD4 T cells after COVID-19. Study-level points and caveats: Convalescent patients' median share of reactive clones seen only post-vaccination was 70% to 90%.

The treatment was: roughly 11-day PBMC culture with coronavirus spike peptide pools or control peptides (ViraFEST assay). TCR sequencing followed the expansion of antigen-specific T cells with peptide pools in ViraFEST. Days 3 and 7 saw half the medium swapped for fresh IL-2 medium. An Oncomine TCR Beta short-read assay was used to sequence the DNA from cultured CD4+ T cells. Scientists extracted genomic DNA from CD4+ T cells grown in culture. TCRdb analysed the PCR reads with MiXCR anew, one entry per CDR3 protein. The table shows about 20,000 distinct CDR3 sequences, with around 40% occurring only once. As for this clonotype: Its antigen is undetermined.

V gave up 5 bases and J gave up 6 bases, with 13 bases separating them. This CDR3 has 13 residues. The V gene's germline CDR1 is SEHNR and CDR2 FQNEAQ (reference sequence). V usage is TRBV7-9 and J usage is TRBJ1-1; D ambiguous. The source of this sequence is a human donor who received a COVID-19 vaccine. Sequencing used CD4+ T cells from blood, cultured in vitro, obtained before SARS-CoV-2 vaccination. The DNA for the CDR3 is TGTGCCAGCAGCCGCTCGTCGAGCTCTGAAGCTTTCTTT. Amino acid sequence: CASSRSSSSEAFF.